What follows are 19 T cell receptor beta chains derived from one specimen sequenced in a study of T cells in Graves' hyperthyroidism and ophthalmopathy. RNA transcripts were the template for amplifying TCR beta CDR3 regions. First-round RT-PCR targeting the TCR CDR3 was performed with the HTBI primer set. TCRdb reprocessed the multiplex PCR reads with MiXCR, giving one entry per CDR3 protein. Of around 250,000 distinct CDR3 sequences detected, roughly 15% appear once; the ten largest clones hold roughly 13%. What was sequenced was blood. Receptors originate from a woman aged 40 to 50 with Graves' hyperthyroidism that later progressed to Graves' ophthalmopathy.

V usage is TRBV5-4 and J usage is TRBJ1-1; D uncertain. V was trimmed by 7 bases and J by 2 bases, leaving 15 bases between them. The CDR3 loop spans 14 amino acids. Germline CDR1 is SGHNT and CDR2 is YYREEE (reference sequence). The CDR3 DNA is TGTGCCAGCGGCCCCGGCGACCTCAACACTGAAGCTTTCTTT. This translates into CASGPGDLNTEAFF. The variable domain in full, completed from reference TRBV5-4 and TRBJ1-1, reads ETGVTQSPTHLIKTRGQQVTLRCSSQSGHNTVSWYQQALGQGPQFIFQYYREEENGRGNFPPRFSGLQFPNYSSELNVNALELDDSALYLCASGPGDLNTEAFFGQGTRLTVV.

This clonotype was picked up many times. The chain employs TRBV11-3 and TRBJ2-2; no reliable D call. The CDR3 length is 14 residues. From germline, CDR1 is SGHNT and CDR2 YENEEA. Trimming took 1 base from V and 2 from J, leaving 5 bases between them. For the CDR3, the DNA is TGTGCCAGCAGCTTAGGCTATAACACCGGGGAGCTGTTTTTT. The encoded protein is CASSLGYNTGELFF.

Many counts were recorded for this clonotype. The chain links TRBV12-3 or TRBV12-4 to TRBJ2-3; 13 positions match TRBD2. CDR3 length equals 16 residues. J gave up 3 bases and V 8 bases, and 8 bases lay outside the gene matches. CDR3 loop: CASGTGTSGITDTQYF. The CDR3 DNA is TGTGCCAGCGGAACCGGGACTAGCGGGATTACAGATACGCAGTATTTT.

In this sample, this clonotype turned up many times. The chain carries TRBV9 and TRBJ1-6, with TRBD1 as a possible D gene (5 bases). The CDR3 has 13 residues. The V end was cut by 3 bases, the J end by 15 bases, with 16 bases between. CDR1 SGDLS and CDR2 YYNGEE come from the germline V gene. CDR3 protein: CASSGTSRDHLHF. In nucleotides, the CDR3 is TGTGCCAGCAGCGGTACTTCCCGGGACCACCTCCACTTT.

The chain is built from TRBV4-1 and TRBJ2-1; D call uncertain. V was clipped by 3 bases and J by 7 bases, with 16 bases between them. The CDR3 runs to 15 residues. Germline-derived CDR1 and CDR2 are MGHRA and YSYEKL. The CDR3 DNA follows: TGCGCCAGCAGCCACACCCTCGCAGGATTTAATGAGCAGTTCTTC. It encodes CASSHTLAGFNEQFF.

The sample holds many counts of this clonotype. The CDR3 carries no conserved terminal phenylalanine or tryptophan, so it likely arises from a read error. This chain connects TRBV11-2 to TRBJ1-6, with TRBD1 matching over 7 bases. The germline gives CDR1 SGHAT, CDR2 FQNNGV. With 3 bases clipped from V and 9 bases from J, the junction kept 2 bases outside the gene matches. The CDR3 totals 13 residues. The CDR3 protein is CASSLNRGSPLHS. DNA of the CDR3: TGTGCCAGCAGCTTGAACAGGGGTTCACCCCTCCACTCT.

CDR3: CASTPQVQETQYF. CDR3 sequence (DNA): TGTGCCAGCACCCCCCAGGTCCAAGAGACCCAGTACTTC. The chain combines TRBV2 with TRBJ2-5; D gene unclear. The V gene's germline CDR1 is SNHLY and CDR2 FYNNEI. The CDR3 has 13 amino acids. Trimming stripped 7 bases from V and 1 base from J, with 10 bases between.

This clonotype appeared many times. The chain couples TRBV11-2 to TRBJ2-2, with TRBD1 matching 9 bases. The germline gives CDR1 SGHAT, CDR2 FQNNGV. V was pared by 4 bases and J by 5 bases, with 5 bases of the junction left unmatched. This CDR3 is 15 amino acids long. Here the CDR3 DNA reads TGTGCCAGCAGCTCAACAGGGGGCCCTACCGGGGAGCTGTTTTTT. It translates to CASSSTGGPTGELFF.

J is TRBJ2-7 and V is TRBV2, with 9 bases fitting TRBD1. This CDR3 comprises 15 residues. V shed 7 bases, J shed 1 base, and the junction held 8 bases outside the gene matches. CDR1 is SNHLY and CDR2 is FYNNEI in the germline V gene. This CDR3 reads CASTHPGQGSYEQYF. In DNA, the CDR3 is TGTGCCAGCACCCACCCGGGACAGGGTTCCTACGAGCAGTACTTC.

This clonotype was detected many times. This sequence joins TRBV2 and TRBJ2-3; 8 bases line up with TRBD2. The CDR3 loop spans 15 amino acids. Germline CDR1 SNHLY, CDR2 FYNNEI. The ends lost 6 bases at V and 1 base at J; junction bases unmatched: 6. This CDR3 is CASSRAGVGTDTQYF. The DNA of the CDR3 is TGTGCCAGCAGCCGAGCGGGAGTTGGCACAGATACGCAGTATTTT.

The V and J genes are TRBV19 and TRBJ2-1, with 13 bases matching TRBD2. Losses at the gene ends were 5 bases for V and 8 bases for J; bases not matched to a gene: 12. The CDR3 contains 17 residues. Germline CDR1 reads LNHDA; CDR2 reads SQIVND (reference sequence). The CDR3 loop is CASSPRRTSGSTDEQFF. For the CDR3, the DNA is TGTGCCAGTAGTCCCCGCAGGACTAGCGGGAGCACCGATGAGCAGTTCTTC.

This clonotype appeared many times. CDR3 DNA: TGTGCCAGCAGTACCCTGAAGCAGTTCTTC. This encodes CASSTLKQFF. The chain uses TRBV28 and TRBJ2-1; D unresolved. The V end was cut by 5 bases, the J end by 11 bases, with 7 bases between. Per germline, CDR1 MDHEN and CDR2 SYDVKM. The CDR3 runs 10 residues. The full variable domain, rest sourced from reference TRBV28 and TRBJ2-1, is DVKVTQSSRYLVKRTGEKVFLECVQDMDHENMFWYRQDPGLGLRLIYFSYDVKMKEKGDIPEGYSVSREKKERFSLILESASTNQTSMYLCASSTLKQFFGPGTRLTVL.

In its sample, this clonotype was seen many times. The chain is built from TRBV20-1 and TRBJ2-7; D gene ambiguous. The CDR3 sequence is 15 residues long. CDR1 DFQATT and CDR2 SNEGSKA come from the germline V gene (reference sequence). The V gene lost 0 bases and the J gene lost 3 bases, with 15 bases spanning the gap. The CDR3 sequence is CSARDYRSSSYEQYF. The CDR3 DNA is TGCAGTGCTAGAGACTACCGATCCTCGAGCTACGAGCAGTACTTC.

Ten or more counts support this clonotype. The chain combines TRBV4-1 with TRBJ2-5, with TRBD1 matching 9 bases. CDR3 length: 17 amino acids. Germline lookup yields CDR1 MGHRA and CDR2 YSYEKL. With V trimmed by 1 base and J by 2 bases, 8 bases remained unmatched. Here the CDR3 DNA reads TGCGCCAGCAGCCAAGTCCCCCCCGGGACAGGGCAAGAGACCCAGTACTTC. Translated, it gives CASSQVPPGTGQETQYF.

This clonotype was counted between two and nine times. The chain combines TRBV7-9 with TRBJ1-1; D not certain. Germline V CDR1 and CDR2: SEHNR, FQNEAQ (reference sequence). The length of the CDR3 is 15 residues. V was pared by 4 bases and J by 0 bases, with 12 bases between. CDR3 coding DNA: TGTGCCAGCAGCTCCCTAGTCACTTTGAACACTGAAGCTTTCTTT. It yields the protein CASSSLVTLNTEAFF.

In its sample, this clonotype was seen many times. The chain is built from TRBV7-2 and TRBJ1-6, with no clear D. CDR3 length equals 13 residues. V was cut by 1 base and J by 8 bases, with 6 bases left in between. Germline-derived CDR1 and CDR2 are SGHTA and FQGNSA. Written as DNA, the CDR3 is TGTGCCAGCAGCTTAGTTACCGATTCACCCCTCCACTTT. This translates into CASSLVTDSPLHF.

V is TRBV20-1 and J is TRBJ2-2, with TRBD1 matching over 7 bases. The trim removed 6 bases at V and 7 bases at J, leaving 8 bases unmatched. The CDR3 is made up of 13 amino acids. CDR1 DFQATT and CDR2 SNEGSKA come from the germline V gene (reference sequence). The DNA of the CDR3 is TGCAGTGCGGCCGACAGGGTGGACGGGGAGCTGTTTTTT. Its translation: CSAADRVDGELFF.

This clonotype was recorded at least ten times. The chain employs TRBV27 and TRBJ2-5; D gene unclear. Germline V CDR1 and CDR2: MNHEY, SMNVEV (reference sequence). This CDR3 is built from 15 residues. Trimming removed 6 bases at V and 5 bases at J, with 19 bases between. This CDR3 reads CASSLRSLELETQYF. In DNA form, the CDR3 reads TGTGCCAGCAGCCTTAGGAGCTTGGAACTGGAGACCCAGTACTTC.

This clonotype was counted only a few times. The chain combines TRBV5-1 with TRBJ2-2, with D possibly TRBD2 on 5 matching bases. The germline V and J ends were trimmed by 0 bases and 7 bases, with 13 bases remaining between them. This CDR3 spans 15 amino acids. CDR1 and CDR2 from the germline V gene are SGHRS and YFSETQ. CDR3: CASSLATPRDGELFF. CDR3 in DNA: TGCGCCAGCAGCTTGGCCACCCCCCGGGACGGGGAGCTGTTTTTT.